These 30 T cell receptor beta chains came from one sample sequenced in a study of shared clonotypes between healthy human individuals. Data came from immunoSEQ multiplex PCR; TCRdb stores just in-frame clones and leaves some out. The sample yields about 1.5 million clones, 95% to 97% seen once. The source material was naive CD4+ T cells sorted from blood. The subset is: CD45RA+ positively selected. These receptors were obtained from a man aged 25 to 45 in good health.

The chain carries TRBV11-2 and TRBJ2-1; 10 nucleotides line up with TRBD2. With V trimmed by 3 bases and J by 4 bases, 6 bases remained unmatched. The CDR3 is made up of 16 amino acids. CDR1 and CDR2 from the germline V gene are SGHAT and FQNNGV. The CDR3 DNA follows: TGTGCCAGCAGCTTTCCAACTAGCGGGGCATACAATGAGCAGTTCTTC. This sequence encodes CASSFPTSGAYNEQFF.

This rearrangement joins TRBV6-1 to TRBJ1-1; tentative D call: TRBD1 (5 bases). Trimming took 6 bases from V and 1 from J, leaving 15 bases between them. The CDR3 is 15 residues long. CDR1 and CDR2 (germline): MNHNS, SASEGT. CDR3 in amino acids: CASRGLGMPNTEAFF. In DNA, the CDR3 is TGTGCCAGCAGGGGGCTCGGGATGCCGAACACTGAAGCTTTCTTT.

This clone has only a few counts. The identical CDR3 is also encoded by other nucleotide sequences in the sample. CDR3 residues: CASRGTGELFF. CDR3 bases: TGTGCCAGCAGGGGAACCGGGGAGCTGTTTTTT. The chain links TRBV2 to TRBJ2-2; D unclear. Germline values: CDR1 SNHLY, CDR2 FYNNEI. V lost 6 bases and J 5 bases, leaving 4 bases between the germline ends. The CDR3 sequence is 11 residues long.

This chain connects TRBV7-8 to TRBJ2-4; tentatively, D is TRBD2 (6 bases). Germline values: CDR1 SGHVS, CDR2 FQNEAQ. This CDR3 has 19 amino acids. Trimming cost V 2 bases and J 5 bases, with 25 bases left between them. CDR3 bases: TGTGCCAGCAGCTTAACGGCCCCCGGGACTCCTTTTATCCAAAACATTCAGTACTTC. Translated, it gives CASSLTAPGTPFIQNIQYF.

V and J are TRBV2 and TRBJ1-1; 9 bases are shared with TRBD1. Per the germline V gene, CDR1 is SNHLY and CDR2 is FYNNEI. This CDR3 spans 14 amino acids. The V and J ends lost 6 bases and 4 bases, in that order; junction bases with no gene match: 6. Written as DNA, the CDR3 is TGTGCCAGCAGAGTCGGACAGGGGACCACTGAAGCTTTCTTT. Residues: CASRVGQGTTEAFF.

The chain is built from TRBV4-1 and TRBJ2-7; 9 bases fit TRBD2. The V segment lost 0 bases and the J segment 2 bases; nucleotides outside the gene matches: 5. Germline V CDR1 and CDR2: MGHRA, YSYEKL. The CDR3 contains 16 residues. The CDR3 sequence: CASSQEGLAAPYEQYF. In DNA, the CDR3 is TGCGCCAGCAGCCAAGAGGGACTAGCAGCGCCCTACGAGCAGTACTTC.

This rearrangement joins TRBV5-1 to TRBJ2-1, with 9 nucleotides matching TRBD1. The CDR3 length is 15 residues. Germline CDR1 reads SGHRS; CDR2 reads YFSETQ. J lost 9 bases, V lost 4 bases, and 11 bases had no gene match. CDR3 coding DNA: TGCGCCAGCAGCCCAGGACAGGGGTGGTCGGGTGAGCAGTTCTTC. As protein: CASSPGQGWSGEQFF.

The chain joins TRBV29-1 to TRBJ1-2; TRBD1 is a possible D gene (5 bases). Trimming stripped 5 bases from V and 8 bases from J, with 15 bases between. Per the germline V gene, CDR1 is SQVTM and CDR2 is ANQGSEA. The CDR3 contains 12 residues. CDR3 in amino acids: CSVPSGTDGYTF. CDR3 coding DNA: TGCAGCGTTCCTTCCGGGACCGACGGCTACACCTTC.

CDR3 protein: CASSVAGTGSSGAFF. DNA of the CDR3: TGTGCCAGCAGCGTAGCTGGGACAGGGTCTTCGGGGGCTTTCTTT. The chain combines TRBV9 with TRBJ1-1; 9 bases match TRBD1. With V trimmed by 0 bases and J by 11 bases, 11 bases remained unmatched. The CDR3 extends over 15 amino acids. Germline values: CDR1 SGDLS, CDR2 YYNGEE.

J is TRBJ2-1 and V is TRBV27; D is possibly TRBD1 (7 bases). Germline V lookup: CDR1 MNHEY, CDR2 SMNVEV (reference sequence). V was trimmed by 8 bases and J by 3 bases, leaving 20 bases between them. This CDR3 comprises 16 residues. Written as DNA, the CDR3 is TGTGCCAGCGTCAAGGACAGGCGGGGCCGCTACAATGAGCAGTTCTTC. It translates to CASVKDRRGRYNEQFF.

The chain uses TRBV28 and TRBJ1-1; a possible D gene is TRBD1 (5 bases). This CDR3 spans 14 amino acids. V lost 5 bases and J lost 4, with 14 bases in between. Germline V gene sequence: CDR1 MDHEN, CDR2 SYDVKM. The CDR3 DNA sequence: TGTGCCAGCAGTATGTACAGGAGGCTCACTGAAGCTTTCTTT. Translation: CASSMYRRLTEAFF.

The rearrangement uses TRBV7-9 and TRBJ2-1; TRBD2 aligns across 11 bases. V was clipped by 5 bases and J by 10 bases; unmatched bases: 7. The CDR3 runs 14 residues. Germline V gene sequence: CDR1 SEHNR, CDR2 FQNEAQ (reference sequence). DNA for the CDR3: TGTGCCAGCAGCGTAGAGGGACTAGCGGACGAGCAGTTCTTC. This codes for CASSVEGLADEQFF.

As for this clone: Compared with germline, one end of the junction differs, possibly owing to a read error. This chain connects TRBV19 to TRBJ2-7; 8 positions match TRBD1. Germline CDR1 is LNHDA and CDR2 is SQIVND (reference sequence). CDR3 size: 13 residues. For the CDR3, the DNA is TGTGCCAGTAGTCGGACTTCGGACAGGGATTACAACTTC. Translation gives CASSRTSDRDYNF.

The chain combines TRBV29-1 with TRBJ1-1, with a possible D match to TRBD1 (5 bases). V was cut by 2 bases and J by 0 bases, with 10 bases left in between. This CDR3 has 14 amino acids. Germline V gives CDR1 SQVTM, CDR2 ANQGSEA. This chain's CDR3 is CSVERWGMNTEAFF. Written as DNA, the CDR3 is TGCAGCGTTGAAAGATGGGGGATGAACACTGAAGCTTTCTTT.

The V and J genes are TRBV5-1 and TRBJ1-1, with D uncertain. The CDR3 is 13 residues long. CDR1 is SGHRS and CDR2 is YFSETQ in the germline V gene. Trimming stripped 4 bases from V and 8 bases from J, with 15 bases between. In DNA, the CDR3 is TGCGCCAGCAGCAAGAGAGCCCAGGAAGAAGCTTTCTTT. Its protein is CASSKRAQEEAFF.

The chain couples TRBV10-3 to TRBJ1-2; 7 bases are a match to TRBD1. This CDR3 is built from 14 residues. V shed 6 bases, J shed 2 bases, and the junction held 6 bases outside the gene matches. The germline V gene encodes CDR1 ENHRY and CDR2 SYGVKD. CDR3 DNA sequence: TGTGCCATCAGGGGGACAGCCATCAACTATGGCTACACCTTC. Its translation: CAIRGTAINYGYTF.

The genes are TRBV30 and TRBJ2-3; 11 positions match TRBD2. Unmatched junction bases numbered 8, after V lost 0 bases and J lost 3 bases. CDR3 length: 17 amino acids. Germline CDR1 and CDR2: GTSNPN and SVGIG (reference sequence). This CDR3 is CAWSVSPSGRWTDTQYF. In nucleotides, the CDR3 is TGTGCCTGGAGTGTATCCCCTAGCGGGAGGTGGACAGATACGCAGTATTTT.

The J gene is TRBJ2-7, the V gene TRBV18; D perhaps matches TRBD1 (5 bases). V was trimmed by 6 bases and J by 6 bases, leaving 9 bases between them. Germline V gene lookup returns CDR1 KGHSH and CDR2 LQKENI. The CDR3 has 11 residues. The CDR3 here is CASSQGSEQYF. As DNA, the CDR3 is TGTGCCAGCTCGCAGGGTAGCGAGCAGTACTTC.

The rearrangement uses TRBV14 and TRBJ2-7; 9 bases fit TRBD1. Trimming at V came to 3 bases and at J to 11 bases, leaving 14 bases not matched to a gene. The CDR3 runs 15 residues. The germline CDR1 and CDR2 sequences are SGHDN and FVKESK. DNA for the CDR3: TGTGCCAGCAGCCAGCCCGGGACAGGGTTATCCACGAAGTACTTC. It yields the protein CASSQPGTGLSTKYF.

The chain carries TRBV19 and TRBJ2-1; 7 bases map to TRBD1. J lost 2 bases, V lost 5 bases, and 6 bases had no gene match. Germline assignment: CDR1 LNHDA and CDR2 SQIVND (reference sequence). The CDR3 is 15 amino acids. This chain's CDR3 is CASSPRQGPYNEQFF. In DNA, the CDR3 is TGTGCCAGTAGTCCCCGACAGGGCCCCTACAATGAGCAGTTCTTC.

This clone was seen just once. The V and J genes are TRBV19 and TRBJ2-7; possibly TRBD2 for D (6 bases). Germline V gene data show CDR1 as LNHDA and CDR2 as SQIVND (reference sequence). The CDR3 runs 13 residues. V lost 3 bases and J 2 bases, leaving 8 bases between the germline ends. CDR3 DNA sequence: TGTGCCAGTAGTATGGGCGGGGCCTACGAGCAGTACTTC. It codes for CASSMGGAYEQYF.

Only one count was recorded for this clone. The CDR3 sequence: CASSLRFSEAFF. CDR3 DNA sequence: TGTGCCAGCAGCTTGAGGTTTTCTGAAGCTTTCTTT. This rearrangement joins TRBV5-6 to TRBJ1-1; no definite D call. V lost 1 base to trimming and J lost 6 bases, with 7 bases between them. CDR1 and CDR2 (germline): SGHDT, YYEEEE. The CDR3 is 12 amino acids.

The chain recombines TRBV10-2 with TRBJ2-3; D is undetermined. Trimming removed 6 bases at V and 0 bases at J, with 25 bases between. The CDR3 covers 19 residues. Germline V gene data show CDR1 as WSHSY and CDR2 as SAAADI. CDR3 protein: CASRAVAVSASQSTDTQYF. DNA of the CDR3: TGCGCCAGCAGGGCCGTGGCGGTTAGTGCTTCCCAAAGCACAGATACGCAGTATTTT.

With regard to this clone: The same CDR3 also results from other DNA sequences found in this sample. V usage is TRBV7-9 and J usage is TRBJ2-5; TRBD2 aligns across 14 bases. In germline, CDR1 is SEHNR, CDR2 FQNEAQ (reference sequence). The CDR3 contains 15 residues. The trim removed 3 bases at V and 5 bases at J, leaving 2 bases unmatched. The CDR3 sequence: CASSLGLAGVETQYF. The DNA of the CDR3 is TGTGCCAGCAGCTTGGGACTAGCGGGAGTGGAGACCCAGTACTTC.

J is TRBJ1-5 and V is TRBV18, with D possibly matching TRBD1 (5 bases). The CDR3 runs 14 residues. Germline V CDR1 and CDR2: KGHSH, LQKENI. Trimming removed 5 bases from V and 5 bases from J, with 13 bases in between. CDR3 sequence: CASSMAWGDQPQHF. The CDR3 region has the DNA TGTGCCAGCTCAATGGCCTGGGGGGATCAGCCCCAGCATTTT.

The V gene is TRBV6-6, the J gene TRBJ2-1; D might be TRBD1 (5 bases). Looked up from germline, CDR1 is MNHNY and CDR2 is SVGAGI (reference sequence). V was pared by 1 base and J by 8 bases, with 6 bases between. This CDR3 is built from 12 residues. CDR3 in amino acids: CASSYLGDEQFF. In DNA form, the CDR3 reads TGTGCCAGCAGTTACTTAGGGGATGAGCAGTTCTTC.

The sample holds one count of this clone. The rearrangement uses TRBV15 and TRBJ1-4; no reliable D call. The CDR3 is 14 amino acids. The germline V gene has CDR1 LNHNV and CDR2 YYDKDF (reference sequence). The ends were cut back, 1 base at V and 7 bases at J, with 10 bases in the middle. CDR3: CATSRATVREKLFF. DNA for the CDR3: TGTGCCACCAGCAGAGCGACGGTTCGTGAAAAACTGTTTTTT.

The genes are TRBV28 and TRBJ1-3; D remains unclear. The germline CDR1 and CDR2 sequences are MDHEN and SYDVKM. The CDR3 spans 13 residues. Trimming removed 6 bases at V and 0 bases at J, with 6 bases between. CDR3 bases: TGTGCCAGCAGAATACCCTCTGGAAACACCATATATTTT. Translation: CASRIPSGNTIYF.

This chain uses TRBV28 with TRBJ2-7; 7 positions match TRBD1. The CDR3 contains 15 residues. V lost 6 bases and J lost 2; bases outside the gene matches: 10. Germline V CDR1 and CDR2: MDHEN, SYDVKM. Here the CDR3 reads CASRATGQPAYEQYF. The CDR3 DNA sequence: TGTGCCAGCAGAGCCACGGGACAGCCAGCCTACGAGCAGTACTTC.

The rearrangement links TRBV11-2 to TRBJ2-5; the D gene is possibly TRBD2 (5 bases). The CDR3 covers 15 residues. Trimming shortened V by 6 bases and J by 4 bases, and 18 bases separated the two germline ends. Germline V gene lookup returns CDR1 SGHAT and CDR2 FQNNGV. The CDR3: CASRRLTGRGETQYF. The CDR3 DNA reads as TGTGCCAGCAGACGTTTGACTGGCCGGGGAGAGACCCAGTACTTC.